Described below is a single T cell receptor (beta chain) sequence and its context. The ends lost 0 bases at V and 2 bases at J; junction bases unmatched: 5. CDR1 and CDR2 from the germline V gene are SGDLS and YYNGEE. CDR3 size: 16 residues. Clones were sequenced by immunoSEQ multiplex PCR, and TCRdb holds only the in-frame ones, with some missing. The sample has 300,000 to 450,000 clones, around nine tenths seen once. Patients in Seattle were enrolled during active infection, then followed longitudinally. The entry originates in a study of blood T cell repertoires in COVID-19. The sequenced material came from peripheral blood. This receptor was identified in a woman in her fifties or sixties with COVID-19, enrolled during active disease. The chain combines TRBV9 with TRBJ2-3; 8 bases align to TRBD2. CDR3 in DNA: TGTGCCAGCAGCGTAGCGGGGGGGACCCTCACAGATACGCAGTATTTT. Its translation is CASSVAGGTLTDTQYF.